This T cell receptor (beta chain) came from a study of cytomegalovirus exposure and HLA in healthy donors (dated by TCRdb to the late 2010s). At the level of the whole study: An earlier analysis of roughly 630 of the donors reported 250 to 300 Gb of sequence data and 100 million to 140 million unique TCR beta sequences from around 200 million T cells. Typing coverage varied by locus: roughly 629-640 donors for A, B, C, DRB1 and DQB1; around 560 for DQA1; over 600 for DPA1; fewer than 480 for DPB1. In a later genetic analysis, genome-wide SNP genotypes for about 55% of the roughly 670 donors were used, and that subset was treated as a discovery cohort. The study aimed to test whether cataloging public T cell receptors could reveal signatures of past pathogen exposure. Among around 400 genotyped donors of the cohort, an average of around 250,000 unique TCR beta nucleotide sequences was sequenced per donor, of which roughly 17% were non-productive. A later analysis re-examined previously published TCR beta repertoires from over 500 donors and added high-resolution HLA genotyping to investigate patterns of TCR occurrence. The T cell repertoires of 700 or so subjects were profiled by immunosequencing and related to cytomegalovirus serostatus. Rather than using new phenotypic data, the later analysis identified candidate immune exposures from TCR beta sequences and from how often those sequences occurred across donors. Because of strong linkage in the cohort, roughly five DR-DQ haplotypes were treated as single units for association and clustering. To predict cytomegalovirus infection status, the study brought together high-throughput TCR immunosequencing, statistical association of individual TCRs with disease status, and machine learning. Of the roughly 420 genotyped donors, 65% to 90% were placed in the genetic ancestry cluster associated with self-reported Caucasian donors. In addition to the first cohort of approximately 670 subjects, a separate validation cohort of 120 different subjects was used. To decide whether each TCR beta V gene segment behaved as functional or pseudogenic, an earlier analysis of some 600 of the donors relied on high-throughput TCR beta sequencing. Roughly 300 gigabases of sequencing data and 91 million or so unique TCR sequences made up an early release that covered 640 HLA-typed donors. Donor age, sex, ethnicity and CMV serostatus were compiled together with the repertoire data. Both class I and class II loci were covered by HLA typing, at four-digit resolution. All discovery cohort repertoires had been generated using a single sequencing platform.

Paper-wide results and their limitations: A further reported finding was that TCR beta sequences accurately predicted the HLA-A and HLA-B alleles for most subjects in the first cohort. Correlated functional status among segregating V segments might reflect linkage disequilibrium, but an unknown experimental factor could not be ruled out. Across donors, most TCR sequences were observed very rarely, whereas some public TCRs were present in many individuals. Because HLA typing was unavailable for some donors at each locus, only the typed subset was used in association tests. In a later genetic analysis, fewer N-insertions in productive TCRs were reported among donors in an Asian-associated ancestry cluster than the roughly 700-donor mean. Broadly in line with IMGT annotations, most TCR beta V segments showed up in productive rearrangements about 87% or about 30% of the time in an earlier analysis of several hundred of the donors. Sequencing depth was assumed to be roughly uniform across donors in the presence/absence analyses, though that assumption may not hold. In a later analysis, TCR association rates were found to vary across HLA loci, with the most associated TCRs seen for DRB1 alleles and the fewest for HLA-C alleles. A cluster of highly shared sequence variants was judged likely to represent a technical artifact of the sequencing pipeline. In vitro tests confirmed that three of the cytomegalovirus-associated TCR beta chains recognize cytomegalovirus antigens. Immune exposure information for the cohort was limited to CMV serostatus. An association between a missense DCLRE1C variant and V-gene and J-gene trimming of TCR beta chains was found in a later genetic analysis and replicated in an independent cohort. In a later analysis, several top co-occurrence clusters were reported to appear linked to parvovirus B19, influenza, CMV and Epstein-Barr virus. In both the original and validation cohorts, the classifier was reported to diagnose cytomegalovirus status with high specificity and sensitivity. A later analysis found that most CMV-associated TCR beta chains appeared HLA-restricted, with HLA associations seemingly driven largely by CMV exposure. In a later analysis, some 17,000 TCR beta sequences were associated with specific HLA alleles at a false discovery rate of 0.05. The study gave a list of roughly 150 TCR beta chains associated with cytomegalovirus. In this cohort, only TCR beta chains were sequenced, and detectable features were limited by the absence of alpha or paired-chain data. The authors suggested that the approach could potentially be extended to other disease states and immunological phenotypes. Compared with equally common non-associated chains, HLA-associated TCR beta chains in a later analysis were more clonally expanded and had lower generation probabilities. Some IMGT-functional V segments, including TRBV6-2 and TRBV6-3, could not be distinguished by the 87-base-pair reads and were therefore excluded. Because counts were too low, around 17 rarely observed V segments, including chromosome 9 orphons, were left out of the earlier analysis of 587 of the donors. Assigning TCR associations to individual alleles was difficult when HLA alleles, especially DR and DQ, strongly co-occurred.

Measured from the cysteine to the phenylalanine, the CDR3 is 18 residues long. The read is trimmed to its CDR3 DNA, 54 bases read in frame from base 1. Trimming removed 5 bases from V and 4 bases from J; the gene matches leave 14 bases unexplained. From the germline V gene, CDR1 is SGHVS and CDR2 is FQNEAQ. The method was the immunoSEQ multiplex PCR assay. A mixture of 60 forward primers for TCR Vbeta segments and 13 reverse primers for TCR Jbeta segments was used in the multiplex PCR. The CDR3 region of rearranged TCR beta genes was amplified from genomic DNA with a multiplex PCR assay. On the Illumina HiSeq System, the amplified TCR beta libraries were sequenced as 87-base-pair reads. In the paper's pipeline: In a later analysis, tens of millions of unique TCR beta chains were counted across the approximately 620 repertoires, and roughly 10 million of these chains were shared by at least two donors. Raw reads were error-corrected and collapsed into unique sequences by a nearest-neighbor algorithm in which closely related sequences were merged to remove PCR and sequencing errors. To assign V, D and J gene segments, CDR3 sequences were aligned to IMGT reference sequences. For a sequence to be retained, a match of at least six nucleotides to both a V gene segment and a J gene segment was required. A rearrangement counted as productive if the CDR3 had no stop codons and remained in frame with V and J, and every other rearrangement counted as non-productive. CDR3 was defined by IMGT convention, running from the second conserved V-encoded cysteine to the conserved J-encoded phenylalanine. Sequences without an unambiguous match to a single V gene segment were excluded from the earlier analysis of about 630 of the donors. In an earlier analysis of 450 to 750 of the donors, a V segment was called functional when productive rearrangements were above 56.7%, and segregating when the standard deviation between donors exceeded 5%. A statistical classification framework was built for diagnosing cytomegalovirus status from the catalog of TCR beta chain sequences. In a later analysis, V and J genes were assigned by comparing TCR nucleotide sequences against IMGT/GENE-DB human TR gene sequences. A later analysis assigned CDR3 sequences and most-parsimonious VDJ recombination scenarios with the TCRdist pipeline. A later analysis defined each TCR beta chain by its CDR3 amino acid sequence plus V-gene family, and excluded reads lacking a unique V-gene family. To address suspected cross-contamination and a sequencing artifact, a later analysis removed approximately 590 highly shared, low-generation-probability nucleotide sequences. For each public chain, a later analysis derived a clonal expansion index from normalized ranks of inferred template counts within each repertoire. In a later analysis, generation probabilities were computed using a VDJ recombination model fitted to out-of-frame rearrangements, and the results were checked against IGoR. Hypergeometric tests were used in a later analysis to score TCR-TCR, TCR-HLA and TCR-CMV co-occurrence, with a repertoire-size bias correction applied to the TCR pairs. To estimate false discovery rates, a later analysis permuted the HLA or CMV assignments 20 times. In a later analysis, co-occurring TCRs were grouped using DBSCAN, with TCRdist sequence similarity added in when clustering inside HLA-allele-positive subsets. Co-occurrence clustering excluded repertoires with fewer than 30,000 or more than 120,000 public chains, plus five with anomalous nucleotide sharing. The immuneACCESS repertoire file appears here via TCRdb, limited to in-frame rearrangements. These files lack a portion of the clones; in checked studies, under half of the deficit traces to unresolved V genes, and the cause of the others is not known. V and J calls and clone size come straight from that table; D and trimming were deduced from the DNA. Recorded for this sample are 150,000 to 200,000 clones; about 85% of them occurred a single time. Approximately 0.98% of the sample belongs to the ten largest clones.

In regard to this clone: There is no known antigen for this receptor. There are no base qualities to consult, and no much larger clone falls within one base.

The cohort consisted of more than 650 healthy bone marrow donors. At the time of sampling, every cohort member was nominally healthy, though immune exposures that went unrecorded were likely present. The donor was CMV seronegative and was included in the group of 352 seronegative cohort members. Each donor provided a peripheral blood sample, and peripheral blood mononuclear cells were used for TCR beta sequencing. The Qiagen DNeasy Blood Extraction Kit was used to extract genomic DNA from the blood cell samples. Sequencing input: PBMCs. The chain is encoded by TRBV7-8 joined to TRBJ1-5, and 10 junction bases match TRBD1. This clonotype originated in a boy between 2 and 10 years old in good health and CMV-seronegative. The bases are TGTGCCAGCAGCCCCCGACCCGGGACAGGGGTAGGAAATCAGCCCCAGCATTTT. Translation gives CASSPRPGTGVGNQPQHF.